This entry features one T cell receptor beta chain sequence. Its antigen is undetermined. This sample stems from a study of cytomegalovirus exposure and HLA in healthy donors. Study-wide results and limits: TCR beta chains numbering some 160 were designated cytomegalovirus-associated.

Germline V gene sequence: CDR1 MRHNA, CDR2 SNTAGT. This CDR3 is built from 17 residues. Trimming stripped 5 bases from V and 4 bases from J, with 23 bases between. PCR used 60 Vbeta primers and 13 Jbeta primers. The assay was immunoSEQ multiplex PCR, and TCRdb's table has in-frame clones only and misses some. This table has over 150,000 clones, roughly 75% appearing once. The TCR originated in a male donor in good health and CMV-seronegative. Sequenced: PBMCs. The rearrangement joins TRBV6-4 to TRBJ1-1; possibly TRBD1 for D (6 bases). The CDR3 is CASSQNIQSQGPTEAFF. CDR3 nucleotide sequence: TGTGCCAGCAGTCAAAATATTCAATCACAGGGTCCCACTGAAGCTTTCTTT.